This T cell receptor beta chain is from a study of cytomegalovirus exposure and HLA in healthy donors. Study overall: The Caucasian-associated ancestry cluster held more than 80% of 350 to 450 genotyped donors. Study outcomes and limitations: Cytomegalovirus-associated status was assigned to approximately 160 TCR beta chains. A later analysis reported that several of the most significant clusters appeared to be linked to common viral pathogens, among them Epstein-Barr virus. The HLA-A and HLA-B alleles of most subjects were reportedly predicted accurately from TCR beta sequences.

PCR employed 60 Vbeta and 13 Jbeta primers. Data came from immunoSEQ multiplex PCR; TCRdb stores just in-frame clones and leaves some out. The data hold some 120,000 clones, with 8% to 10% observed a single time. In this sample, this clone turned up a few times. Antigen specificity is unknown. Sequencing was done on a sample of PBMCs. The receptor comes from a man aged 30 to 39 in good health and CMV-seronegative.

The CDR3: CASSSRTSGSLNEQFF. The CDR3 nucleotides read TGTGCCAGCAGCTCGAGGACTAGCGGGAGCCTAAATGAGCAGTTCTTC. The chain uses TRBV11-3 and TRBJ2-1; 13 bases match TRBD2. J was trimmed by 7 bases and V by 4 bases; bases with no gene match: 7. Germline V gives CDR1 SGHNT, CDR2 YENEEA. The CDR3 runs to 16 residues. The full variable domain, with the rest looked up from reference TRBV11-3 and TRBJ2-1, is EAGVVQSPRYKIIEKKQPVAFWCNPISGHNTLYWYLQNLGQGPELLIRYENEEAVDDSQLPKDRFSAERLKGVDSTLKIQPAELGDSAVYLCASSSRTSGSLNEQFFGPGTRLTVL.